This entry features one TCR beta chain sequence. The junction shows a germline mismatch at one end, possibly a read error. The sample belongs to a study of blood T cell repertoires in COVID-19. Overall study context: The analysed material was cDNA or gDNA that came from T cells, B-cell-depleted T cells, or PBMCs.

Enrollees, roughly 18 to 90 years old, lived in about two dozen US areas. Cohorts were determined from participant-reported clinical history. The recovered donors of Cohort 3 showed two negative PCRs, clearance, or symptom resolution. Measured with immunoSEQ multiplex PCR; TCRdb has only the in-frame clones, and not every one. The table has some 460,000 clones, roughly 87% seen once. The receptor's source is a woman younger than 35 who had recovered from COVID-19. The specimen sequenced was PBMCs or T cells enriched from blood (not recorded which).

This CDR3 reads CASSQGTGRAAEAFF. In DNA, the CDR3 is TGTGCCAGCAGTCAAGGGACAGGGAGAGCGGCTGAAGCTTTCTTT. The V gene is TRBV3-1 (or the pseudogene TRBV3-2), the J gene TRBJ1-1; 9 bases match TRBD1. Germline values: CDR1 LGHDT, CDR2 YNNKEL (reference sequence). The CDR3 is 15 residues long.